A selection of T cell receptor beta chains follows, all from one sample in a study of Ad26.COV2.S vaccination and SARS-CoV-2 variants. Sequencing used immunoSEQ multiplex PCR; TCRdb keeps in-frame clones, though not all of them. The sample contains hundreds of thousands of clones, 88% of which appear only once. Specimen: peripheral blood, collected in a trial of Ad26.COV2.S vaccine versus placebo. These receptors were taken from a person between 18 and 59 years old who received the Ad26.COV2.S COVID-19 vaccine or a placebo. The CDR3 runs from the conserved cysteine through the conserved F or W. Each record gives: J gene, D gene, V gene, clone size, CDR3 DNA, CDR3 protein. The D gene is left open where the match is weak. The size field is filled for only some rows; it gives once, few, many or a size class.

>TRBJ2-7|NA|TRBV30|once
TGTGCCTGGAGTGTACTGGACGGGGAGCAGTACTTC
CAWSVLDGEQYF
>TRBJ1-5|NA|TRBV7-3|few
TGTGCCAGCAGCTTAACGCGGGGTCAGCCCCAGCATTTT
CASSLTRGQPQHF
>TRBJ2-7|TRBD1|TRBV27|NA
TGTGCCAGCAGACTTGGGACAGAAGTGTTTTGGGAGCAGTACTTC
CASRLGTEVFWEQYF
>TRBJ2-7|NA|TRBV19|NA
TGTGCCAGTAGTATCGGGGGGCGCGCCTACGAGCAGTACTTC
CASSIGGRAYEQYF
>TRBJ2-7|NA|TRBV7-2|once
TGTGCCAGCAGCTCCCCCCTAAACGAGCAGTACTTC
CASSSPLNEQYF
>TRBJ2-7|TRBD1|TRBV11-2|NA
TGTGCCAGCAGCTTAGTGGGACAGTTCTACGAGCAGTACTTC
CASSLVGQFYEQYF
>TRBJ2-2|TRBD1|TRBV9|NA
TGTGCCAGCAGCCCCGGGACAGGGAACACCGGGGAGCTGTTTTTT
CASSPGTGNTGELFF
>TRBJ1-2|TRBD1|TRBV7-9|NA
TGTGCCAGCAGCTTGGGGACAGAGGTCTATGGCTACACCTTC
CASSLGTEVYGYTF
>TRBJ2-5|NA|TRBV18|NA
TGTGCCAGCTCACCACAAGGAGAGACCCAGTACTTC
CASSPQGETQYF
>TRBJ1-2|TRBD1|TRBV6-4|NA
TGTGCCAGCAGTGACGTCGGGCAGGGGGTAGAAGGCTACACCTTC
CASSDVGQGVEGYTF
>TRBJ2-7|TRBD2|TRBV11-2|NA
TGTGCCAGCAGCTTAGGACTAGCTTACGAGCAGTACTTC
CASSLGLAYEQYF
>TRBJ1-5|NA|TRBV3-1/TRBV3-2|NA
TGTGCCAGCAGCCAAGGGAGGAGCAATCAGCCCCAGCATTTT
CASSQGRSNQPQHF
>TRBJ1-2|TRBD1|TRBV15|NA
TGTGCCACCAGCAGAGCCGGTACAGGGGACTATGGCTACACCTTC
CATSRAGTGDYGYTF
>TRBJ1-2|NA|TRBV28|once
TGTGCCAGCAGTTACTATGGCTACACCTTC
CASSYYGYTF
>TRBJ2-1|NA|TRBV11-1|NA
TGTGCCAGCAGCCTACAGGGACTCTCCTACAATGAGCAGTTCTTC
CASSLQGLSYNEQFF
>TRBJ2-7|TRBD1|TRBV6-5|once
TGTGCCAGCAGAGCCGGGACAGGTTTCTACGAGCAGTACTTC
CASRAGTGFYEQYF
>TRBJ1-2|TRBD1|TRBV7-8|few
TGTGCCAGCAGCTCATCCGGGACAGGGGGGTACGGCTACACCTTC
CASSSSGTGGYGYTF
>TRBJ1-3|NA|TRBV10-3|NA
TGTGCCATCAGTACGACAGTTCTCTCTGGAAACACCATATATTTT
CAISTTVLSGNTIYF
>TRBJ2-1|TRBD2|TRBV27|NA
TGTGCCAGCAGTTCAAGGACTAGCGGGAGTAATGAGCAGTTCTTC
CASSSRTSGSNEQFF
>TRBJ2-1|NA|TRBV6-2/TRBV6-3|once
TGTGCCAGCAGTTACGGGGAGAGCTCCTACAATGAGCAGTTCTTC
CASSYGESSYNEQFF
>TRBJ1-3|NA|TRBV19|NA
TGTGCCAGTAGGGTAGGGCTCGACGGAAACACCATATATTTT
CASRVGLDGNTIYF
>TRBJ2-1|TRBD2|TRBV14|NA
TGTGCCAGCAGCCATACTAGCGGGAGCTACAATGAGCAGTTCTTC
CASSHTSGSYNEQFF
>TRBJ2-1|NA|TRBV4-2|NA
TGTGCCAGCAGCCAAGAGAAGGGGATAAACAATGAGCAGTTCTTC
CASSQEKGINNEQFF
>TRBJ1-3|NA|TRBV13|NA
TGTGCCAGCAGCCCGGAGGGAAACACCATATATTTT
CASSPEGNTIYF
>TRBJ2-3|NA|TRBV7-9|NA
TGTGCCAGCAGCTCCAGGGAGGTAGGCTACACAGATACGCAGTATTTT
CASSSREVGYTDTQYF
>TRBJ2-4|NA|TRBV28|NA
TGTGCCAGTGGGACCGTGGCCCTCGTAGCCAAAAACATTCAGTACTTC
CASGTVALVAKNIQYF
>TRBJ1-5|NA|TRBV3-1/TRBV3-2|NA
TGTGCCAGCAGCCGGGGGGTCGGTCAGCCCCAGCATTTT
CASSRGVGQPQHF
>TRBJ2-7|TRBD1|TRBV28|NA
TGTGCCAGCAGTTTCTCCCTGGGCGGACAGGGCCACTACGAGCAGTACTTC
CASSFSLGGQGHYEQYF
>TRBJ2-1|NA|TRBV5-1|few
TGCGCCAGCAGCTTAGACGGGTACAATGAGCAGTTCTTC
CASSLDGYNEQFF
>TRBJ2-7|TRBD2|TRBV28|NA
TGTGCCAGCAGTGCGCGACTAGCGGGAGGGCTTTGGTACTTC
CASSARLAGGLWYF
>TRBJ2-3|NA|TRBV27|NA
TGTGCCAGCAGTTTACACCAGGGAAATACGCAGTATTTT
CASSLHQGNTQYF
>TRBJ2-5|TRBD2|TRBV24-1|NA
TGTGCCACCAGTGATGCGGCGGGGGGGCTAGGAGAGACCCAGTACTTC
CATSDAAGGLGETQYF
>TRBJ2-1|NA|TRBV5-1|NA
TGCGCCAGCAGTAACGGGGACCTAGGCAATGAGCAGTTCTTC
CASSNGDLGNEQFF
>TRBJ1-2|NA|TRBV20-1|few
TGCAGTCCCAGGGGTAACTATGGCTACACCTTC
CSPRGNYGYTF
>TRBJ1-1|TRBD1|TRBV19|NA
TGTGCCAGTACCCCAGGACAGGGGAACACTGAAGCTTTCTTT
CASTPGQGNTEAFF
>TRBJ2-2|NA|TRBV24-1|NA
TGTGCCACCAGTGATTGGGGACGCGGGGAGGCGAACACCGGGGAGCTGTTTTTT
CATSDWGRGEANTGELFF
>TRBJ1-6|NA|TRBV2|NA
TGTGCCAGCCTCTGGACGGCCAGCTCCTATAATTCACCCCTCCACTTT
CASLWTASSYNSPLHF
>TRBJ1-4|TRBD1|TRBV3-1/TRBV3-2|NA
TGTGCCAGCAGCCAGTCCCATCTCAGGGGGCGAGGAGGCCATGAAAAACTGTTTTTT
CASSQSHLRGRGGHEKLFF
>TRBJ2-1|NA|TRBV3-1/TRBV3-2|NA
TGTGCCACCACATTAACAGGCTTCACGACCGGCAATGAGCAGTTCTTC
CATTLTGFTTGNEQFF
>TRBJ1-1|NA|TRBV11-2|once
TGTGCCAGCAGCCCGAACGGGGCGAACACTGAAGCTTTCTTT
CASSPNGANTEAFF
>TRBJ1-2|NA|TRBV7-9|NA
TGTGCCAGCAGCTTATCGGGACTGAAGAGCTATGGCTACACCTTC
CASSLSGLKSYGYTF
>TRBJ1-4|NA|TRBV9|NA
TGTGCCAGCAGCTCCTCCGGGGGCCTCGAAAAACTGTTTTTT
CASSSSGGLEKLFF
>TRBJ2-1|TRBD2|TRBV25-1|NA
TGTGCCAGCATAGGACTAGGAAAATACAATGAGCAGTTCTTC
CASIGLGKYNEQFF
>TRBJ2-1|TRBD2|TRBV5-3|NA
TGTGCCAAACCTAGCGGGAGGGCCCGGGATGAGCAGTTCTTC
CAKPSGRARDEQFF
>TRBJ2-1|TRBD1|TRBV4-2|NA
TGTGCCAGCAGCCAGGTAACGCCGGGACAGGGGTTCTTGCAGTTCTTC
CASSQVTPGQGFLQFF
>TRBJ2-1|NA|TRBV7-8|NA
TGTGCCAGCAGACGTGATACAGGAGGGGTCCTGTGGAATGAGCAGTTCTTC
CASRRDTGGVLWNEQFF